Listed below are T cell receptor beta chains from one sample, sequenced in a study of CD8 T cells in Susac syndrome. TCRdb reprocessed the immunoSEQ multiplex PCR reads via MiXCR and lists one record per CDR3 protein. The repertoire holds about 130,000 distinct CDR3 sequences, with around 85% as singletons. The sequencing input was CD8+ T cells from PBMCs. The receptors shown here come from a human donor with multiple sclerosis. Both conserved end residues are part of each CDR3. A D gene is named only where the DNA matches it firmly. Some rows have no size entry. The others give once, few or many, or a class for an expanded clone.

cdr3_aa cdr3_nt d_call j_call clone_size v_call
CASSFRDRVFTGELFF TGTGCCAGCAGTTTCCGGGACAGGGTATTCACCGGGGAGCTGTTTTTT TRBD1 TRBJ2-2 . TRBV27
CASSLSVEAFF TGTGCCAGCAGTCTTTCAGTTGAAGCTTTCTTT . TRBJ1-1 . TRBV12-3/TRBV12-4
CASSLSLGDRYGYTF TGTGCCAGCAGCTTATCGCTTGGGGATCGCTATGGCTACACCTTC . TRBJ1-2 once TRBV7-9
CASSSQKLEAFF TGTGCCAGCAGCTCCCAAAAGCTTGAAGCTTTCTTT . TRBJ1-1 . TRBV7-9
CASSVQGIDYGYTF TGTGCCAGCAGCGTTCAGGGAATCGACTATGGCTACACCTTC . TRBJ1-2 . TRBV7-8
CSARVTTREGNEQFF TGCAGTGCTAGAGTAACCACGCGGGAGGGGAATGAGCAGTTCTTC TRBD2 TRBJ2-1 few TRBV20-1
CSAKMYLAAAAPYNEQFF TGCAGTGCTAAGATGTATCTAGCAGCGGCCGCACCCTACAATGAGCAGTTCTTC . TRBJ2-1 . TRBV20-1
CASSEGVAIYNEQFF TGTGCCAGCAGTGAAGGGGTGGCTATCTACAATGAGCAGTTCTTC . TRBJ2-1 . TRBV6-1
CASILGVGNHEQYF TGTGCCAGCATCCTTGGGGTAGGGAACCACGAGCAGTACTTC . TRBJ2-7 few TRBV6-1
CASSSKIGRGSRRTGELFF TGTGCCAGCAGCTCGAAAATAGGGCGGGGTAGCCGGCGGACCGGGGAGCTGTTTTTT . TRBJ2-2 . TRBV5-8
CASSQEDVRRNTIYF TGCGCCAGCAGCCAAGAGGACGTCCGGCGTAACACCATATATTTT . TRBJ1-3 . TRBV4-3
CATSDIKGLGGYTF TGTGCCACCAGTGATATCAAGGGGTTAGGTGGCTACACCTTC . TRBJ1-2 . TRBV24-1
CATSDGTLYGYTF TGTGCCACCAGTGATGGGACTCTCTATGGCTACACCTTC . TRBJ1-2 . TRBV24-1
CASSQGNFEALGETQYF TGCGCCAGCAGCCAAGGCAATTTTGAGGCCCTTGGGGAGACCCAGTACTTC . TRBJ2-5 once TRBV4-1
CASSDTLGTGELFF TGTGCCAGCAGCGACACCCTAGGGACCGGGGAGCTGTTTTTT . TRBJ2-2 . TRBV7-3
CASRPPGQDSYGYTF TGTGCCAGCAGGCCTCCGGGACAGGACTCCTATGGCTACACCTTC TRBD1 TRBJ1-2 once TRBV6-2/TRBV6-3
CASSPYNTEAFF TGTGCCAGCAGCCCATATAACACTGAAGCTTTCTTT . TRBJ1-1 . TRBV11-2
CAWTAGGQGVHF TGTGCCTGGACCGCCGGGGGACAGGGGGTCCACTTT TRBD1 TRBJ1-6 . TRBV30
CASTGVNYGYTF TGTGCCAGCACCGGAGTGAACTATGGCTACACCTTC . TRBJ1-2 few TRBV5-4
CASSFGGGSYEQYF TGTGCCAGCAGCTTTGGCGGGGGCTCCTACGAGCAGTACTTC TRBD2 TRBJ2-7 . TRBV5-5
CASSLETTLAGGTDTQYF TGCGCCAGCAGCCTGGAAACGACCCTAGCGGGGGGCACAGATACGCAGTATTTT TRBD2 TRBJ2-3 . TRBV5-1
CSARVLAGAISYNEQFF TGCAGTGCTAGAGTCCTAGCGGGAGCGATTTCCTACAATGAGCAGTTCTTC TRBD2 TRBJ2-1 . TRBV20-1
CASSRTQGAGGNTIYF TGTGCCAGCAGCCGGACGCAGGGAGCTGGTGGAAACACCATATATTTT . TRBJ1-3 . TRBV7-2